The source of this T cell receptor beta chain is a study of CD8 T cells in Susac syndrome. In its sample, this clonotype was seen once. Through negative isolation, CD4+ and CD8+ T cells were obtained, while TEMRA cells were enriched using FACS. Random hexamers primed reverse transcription of about 0.5 to 1 ug RNA. TCR beta CDR3 was amplified by immunoSEQ covering 54 Vbeta and 13 Jbeta. TCRdb ran MiXCR on the immunoSEQ multiplex PCR reads and lists one entry per CDR3 protein. The table has roughly 400,000 distinct CDR3 sequences, more than 80% seen once; the top ten hold roughly 0.11%. CDR1 MGHRA and CDR2 YSYEKL come from the germline V gene. V shed 2 bases and J shed 1 base, with 8 bases lying between them. This CDR3 region has 14 residues.

The sequencing sample was made of CD8+ T cells from PBMCs. The chain recombines TRBV4-1 with TRBJ1-1; D possibly corresponds to TRBD1 (5 bases). The sequence was obtained from a human donor with multiple sclerosis. The CDR3: CASSQPTENTEAFF. The CDR3 coding sequence is TGCGCCAGCAGCCAACCGACAGAGAACACTGAAGCTTTCTTT.